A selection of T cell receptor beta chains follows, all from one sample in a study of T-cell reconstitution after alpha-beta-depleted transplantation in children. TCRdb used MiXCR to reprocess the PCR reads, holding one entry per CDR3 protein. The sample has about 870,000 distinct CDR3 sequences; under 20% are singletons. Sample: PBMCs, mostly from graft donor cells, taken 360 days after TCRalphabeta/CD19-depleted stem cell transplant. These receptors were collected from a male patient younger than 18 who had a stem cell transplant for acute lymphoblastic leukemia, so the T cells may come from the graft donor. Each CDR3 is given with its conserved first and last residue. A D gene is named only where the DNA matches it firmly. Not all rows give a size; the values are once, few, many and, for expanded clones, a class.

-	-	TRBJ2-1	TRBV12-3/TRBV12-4	TGTGCCAGCAGTTTATTCAGGGGGGGAGGGCGCTACAATGAGCAGTTCTTC	CASSLFRGGGRYNEQFF
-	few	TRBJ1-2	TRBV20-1	TGCAGTGCTAGAAACAGGGTTGGGGGCTTTGGCTATGGCTACACCTTC	CSARNRVGGFGYGYTF
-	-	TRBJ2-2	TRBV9	TGTGCCAGCAGCGTTCGGCCCTCGAACACCGGGGAGCTGTTTTTT	CASSVRPSNTGELFF
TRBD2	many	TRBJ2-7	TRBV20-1	TGCAGTGCTCCCGAACTAGCGGTAGCCTACGAGCAGTACTTC	CSAPELAVAYEQYF
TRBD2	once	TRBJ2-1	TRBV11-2	TGTGCCAGCAGCTCCTCCGGCGGGGGGGTCTACAATGAGCAGTTCTTC	CASSSSGGGVYNEQFF
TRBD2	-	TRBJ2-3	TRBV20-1	TGCAGTGCCGCGCCCGGCTATAGCGGGGGAGTCACAGATACGCAGTATTTT	CSAAPGYSGGVTDTQYF
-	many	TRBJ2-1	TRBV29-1	TGCAGCGGCCAACCCCCGGGACACCACCCCTACAATGAGCAGTTCTTC	CSGQPPGHHPYNEQFF
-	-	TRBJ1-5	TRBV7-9	TGTGCCAGCAGCCAGTTTATAGGGAAGCCCCAGCATTTT	CASSQFIGKPQHF
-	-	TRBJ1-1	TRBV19	TGTGCCAGCATACCGGATCCTCGAGGCACTGAAGCTTTCTTT	CASIPDPRGTEAFF
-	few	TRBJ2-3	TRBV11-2	TGTGCCAGCAGCTTATTCCGGACTCGCACAGATACGCAGTATTTT	CASSLFRTRTDTQYF
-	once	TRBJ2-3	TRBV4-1	TGCGCCAGCAGCCACGCCCGACGGGATACGCAGTATTTT	CASSHARRDTQYF
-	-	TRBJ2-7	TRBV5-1	TGCGCCAGCAGCTGGAGCGCTAGCCATGATGGATACGAGCAGTACTTC	CASSWSASHDGYEQYF
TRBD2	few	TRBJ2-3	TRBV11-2	TGTGCCAGCAGCCGACTATTGACTAGCGGGAATACAGATACGCAGTATTTT	CASSRLLTSGNTDTQYF
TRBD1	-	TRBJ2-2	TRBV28	TGTGCCAGCAGTTTGACAGGGAAAACCGGGGAGCTGTTTTTT	CASSLTGKTGELFF
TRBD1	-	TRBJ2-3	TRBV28	TGTGCCAGCAGTGCGACAGGGGGGTCAGATACGCAGTATTTT	CASSATGGSDTQYF
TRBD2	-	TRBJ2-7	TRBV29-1	TGCAGCGTCCTCAGCGGGAGGGCCTTCTACGAGCAGTACTTC	CSVLSGRAFYEQYF
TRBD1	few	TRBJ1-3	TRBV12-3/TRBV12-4	TGTGCCAGCAGCATCTACAGGGGTGGAAACACCATATATTTT	CASSIYRGGNTIYF
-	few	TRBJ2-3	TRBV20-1	TGCAGTGCTAGCCGGCGGAGGCAAAGCACAGATACGCAGTATTTT	CSASRRRQSTDTQYF
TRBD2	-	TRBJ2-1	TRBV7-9	TGTGCCAGCAGGCCTCTAGCGGCCTCCTACAATGAGCAGTTCTTC	CASRPLAASYNEQFF
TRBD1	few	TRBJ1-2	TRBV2	TGTGCCAGCATACGGGACAGCTATGGCTACACCTTC	CASIRDSYGYTF
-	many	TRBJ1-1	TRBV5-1	TGCGCCAGCAGCTTGGAAGGACGCCAGAACACTGAAGCTTTCTTT	CASSLEGRQNTEAFF
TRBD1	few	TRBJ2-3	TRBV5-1	TGCGCCAGCAGCTCCCCAGGGACAGGGTCTTATACGCAGTATTTT	CASSSPGTGSYTQYF
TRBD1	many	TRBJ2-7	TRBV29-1	TGCAGCGTAGGCAGGGGGCTAAGCTACGAGCAGTACTTC	CSVGRGLSYEQYF
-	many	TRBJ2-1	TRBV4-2	TGTGCCAGCAGCCAAGGTGGGGCCAGGGAGCAGTTCTTC	CASSQGGAREQFF
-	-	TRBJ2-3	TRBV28	TGTGCCAGCAGTTCCCCCTGGAAAGGGAAAGATACGCAGTATTTT	CASSSPWKGKDTQYF
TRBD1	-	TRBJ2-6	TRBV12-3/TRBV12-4	TGTGCCAGCAGTTTGGAGACAGGGGTTTTTGCTGGGGCCAACGTCCTGACTTTC	CASSLETGVFAGANVLTF
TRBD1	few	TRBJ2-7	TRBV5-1	TGCGCCAGCAGCTTGGACAGGGGGACTCCCTACGAGCAGTACTTC	CASSLDRGTPYEQYF
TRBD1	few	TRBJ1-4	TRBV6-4	TGTGCCAGCAGTGCCTCCGGGACAGCTAATGAAAAACTGTTTTTT	CASSASGTANEKLFF
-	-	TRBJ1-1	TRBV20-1	TGCAGACCCCAAAAGTGGTGGGAGAGGGACACTGAAGCTTTCTTT	CRPQKWWERDTEAFF
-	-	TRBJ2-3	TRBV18	TGTGCCAGCTCACCAGGGGCGTTCGGCACAGATACGCAGTATTTT	CASSPGAFGTDTQYF
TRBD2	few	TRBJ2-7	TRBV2	TGTGCCAGCAGTGGGACTAGCGGATACTACGAGCAGTACTTC	CASSGTSGYYEQYF
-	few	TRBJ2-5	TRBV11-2	TGTGCCAGCAGCTTATCTTGGAACGAGGATGAGACCCAGTACTTC	CASSLSWNEDETQYF
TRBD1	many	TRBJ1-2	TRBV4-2	TGTGCCAGCAGCTCGACAGGGCCCAGGGGCTACACCTTC	CASSSTGPRGYTF
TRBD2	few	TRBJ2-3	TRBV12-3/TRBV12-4	TGTGCCAGCAGTTTTCCCCACTTAGCGGGAGGCGGCACAGATACGCAGTATTTT	CASSFPHLAGGGTDTQYF
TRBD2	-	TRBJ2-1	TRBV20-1	TGCAGTGCTAGAGGGACTAGCGGGAGACACAATGAGCAGTTCTTC	CSARGTSGRHNEQFF
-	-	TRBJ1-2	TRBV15	TGTGCCACCAGGGGGGCTCAGGGGAAACTTTATGGCTACACCTTC	CATRGAQGKLYGYTF
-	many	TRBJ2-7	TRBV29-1	TGCAGCGTTGAATGGGACTACGAGCAGTACTTC	CSVEWDYEQYF
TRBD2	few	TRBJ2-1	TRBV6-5	TGTGCCAGCAGTTACTCGATGTCTAGCGGGAGGCTTTATGAGCAGTTCTTC	CASSYSMSSGRLYEQFF
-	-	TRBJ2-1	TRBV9	TGTGCCAGCAGCTTTCGGACAGCTCCGTACAATGAGCAGTTCTTC	CASSFRTAPYNEQFF
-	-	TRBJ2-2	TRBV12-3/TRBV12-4	TGTGCCAGCAGTTTAGAGGCTCCGAGCGACGGCGGGGAGCTGTTTTTT	CASSLEAPSDGGELFF
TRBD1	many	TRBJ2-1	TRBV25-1	TGTGCCAGCAGCCAGGGGGCTCCCTACAATGAGCAGTTCTTC	CASSQGAPYNEQFF
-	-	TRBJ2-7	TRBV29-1	TGCAGCGGAGTAACGGGCCCCTCCTACGAGCAGTACTTC	CSGVTGPSYEQYF
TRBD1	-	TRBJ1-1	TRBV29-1	TGCAGCGTCCCCAGGGGGATGTACACTGAAGCTTTCTTT	CSVPRGMYTEAFF
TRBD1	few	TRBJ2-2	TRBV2	TGTGCCAGCAGTGAGGACAGGGGGAACACCGGGGAGCTGTTTTTT	CASSEDRGNTGELFF
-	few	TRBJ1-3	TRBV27	TGTGCCAGCAGCTCTGGAAACACCATATATTTT	CASSSGNTIYF
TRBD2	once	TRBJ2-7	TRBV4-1	TGCGCCAGCAGCCGAGGACGGGCTAGCGGGAGTCTCGAGCAGTACTTC	CASSRGRASGSLEQYF
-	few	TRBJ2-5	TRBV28	TGTGCCAGCAGTTTATTTGGCGTGAGAGGGCCCCCCACGCAAGAGACCCAGTACTTC	CASSLFGVRGPPTQETQYF
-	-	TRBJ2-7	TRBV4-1	TGCGCCAGCAGCCAATTGGGTCTCAACTCCTACGAGCAGTACTTC	CASSQLGLNSYEQYF
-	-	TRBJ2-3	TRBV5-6	TGTGCCAGCAGCCCTACGATCCAGGGACCCACAGATACGCAGTATTTT	CASSPTIQGPTDTQYF
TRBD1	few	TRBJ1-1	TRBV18	TGTGCCAGCTCACTCTCGGGACAGGTACGCCGTCTAGAAGCTTTCTTT	CASSLSGQVRRLEAFF
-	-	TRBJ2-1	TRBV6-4	TGTGCCAGCAGGGACGTCAGGGGTTACAGCTACAATGAGCAGTTCTTC	CASRDVRGYSYNEQFF
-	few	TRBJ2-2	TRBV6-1	TGTGCCAGCAGTCCCATGGGGCTTCCGAACACCGGGGAGCTGTTTTTT	CASSPMGLPNTGELFF
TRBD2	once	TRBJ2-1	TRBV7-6	TGTGCCAGCAGTACTAGCGGGAGGGTCAATGAGCAGTTCTTC	CASSTSGRVNEQFF
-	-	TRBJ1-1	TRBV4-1	TGCGCCAGCAGCCAAGATGTCGACGGGAACACTGAAGCTTTCTTT	CASSQDVDGNTEAFF
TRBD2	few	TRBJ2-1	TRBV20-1	TGCAGTGCTATTTGGCGCGGGGGATCCTACAATGAGCAGTTCTTC	CSAIWRGGSYNEQFF